These 15 T cell receptor beta chains came from one sample sequenced in a study of cytomegalovirus exposure and HLA in healthy donors. Vbeta (60) and Jbeta (13) primers were used in the PCR. Here immunoSEQ multiplex PCR was the method, and the copy in TCRdb shows in-frame clones only, minus some. The table shows 95,000 to 100,000 clones, with about 78% occurring only once. The specimen was PBMCs. These TCRs come from a man aged 35-49 years in good health and CMV-seronegative.

The chain links TRBV19 to TRBJ1-2, with 9 positions matching TRBD1. The CDR3 totals 16 residues. The junction had 15 bases not matched to a gene; V was cut back by 6 bases and J by 7 bases. The V gene's germline CDR1 is LNHDA and CDR2 SQIVND (reference sequence). The CDR3, as DNA: TGTGCCAGTAGCCGTCCTTCCGGGACAGGGAGGTTTGGCTACACCTTC. Its translation is CASSRPSGTGRFGYTF.

The rearrangement uses TRBV5-1 and TRBJ2-1, with D perhaps TRBD1 (5 bases). Germline CDR1 reads SGHRS; CDR2 reads YFSETQ. The CDR3 runs 14 residues. The ends were cut back, 0 bases at V and 5 bases at J, with 9 bases in the middle. This CDR3 is CASSLVQGNNEQFF. CDR3 nucleotides: TGCGCCAGCAGCTTGGTCCAGGGAAACAATGAGCAGTTCTTC.

The V and J genes are TRBV19 and TRBJ1-2; TRBD1 aligns across 9 bases. Germline trimming cut 10 bases from V and 7 bases from J; bases unmatched to any gene: 7. The CDR3 totals 12 residues. The V gene's germline CDR1 is LNHDA and CDR2 SQIVND (reference sequence). The CDR3 DNA reads as TGTGCCACGAGACAGGGGGATGTTGGCTACACCTTC. It encodes CATRQGDVGYTF.

J is TRBJ2-7 and V is TRBV5-8; 10 bases line up with TRBD1. The CDR3 length is 13 residues. Per germline, CDR1 SGHTS and CDR2 YDEGEE. V dropped 4 bases and J dropped 6; count of bases not matched to a gene: 4. This CDR3 is CASSPDRGSEQYF. CDR3 DNA sequence: TGTGCCAGCAGCCCGGACAGGGGGAGCGAGCAGTACTTC.

This chain links TRBV6-6 with TRBJ2-5, with TRBD2 matching 14 bases. With the DNA end fitting TRBJ2-7 better, the J assignment may be wrong. The CDR3 contains 16 residues. The germline CDR1 and CDR2 sequences are MNHNY and SVGAGI (reference sequence). CDR3 sequence reads: CASSSPGTSGGYEQYF. CDR3 DNA: TGTGCCAGCAGTTCCCCCGGGACTAGCGGGGGCTACGAGCAGTACTTC.

The gene calls are TRBV9 and TRBJ2-3; 9 nucleotides align to TRBD1. Germline-derived CDR1 and CDR2 are SGDLS and YYNGEE. The V gene end was trimmed by 2 bases and the J gene end by 4 bases; junction bases not matched to a gene: 5. This CDR3 contains 15 residues. CDR3 bases: TGTGCCAGCAGCGTGAGGGACAGGGAGGCAGATACGCAGTATTTT. Encoded protein: CASSVRDREADTQYF.

About this clone: Other nucleotide sequences from this sample produce the same CDR3. V usage is TRBV4-2 and J usage is TRBJ1-1; 8 positions agree with TRBD1. The CDR3 is 14 amino acids. Germline CDR1 is LGHNA and CDR2 is YNFKEQ. The ends lost 1 base at V and 4 bases at J; junction bases unmatched: 2. The CDR3 DNA reads as TGTGCCAGCAGCCAAGTCACAGGGGGCACTGAAGCTTTCTTT. Its translation: CASSQVTGGTEAFF.

This chain uses TRBV2 with TRBJ2-3; 13 bases line up with TRBD2. Germline V gives CDR1 SNHLY, CDR2 FYNNEI. The CDR3 runs 17 residues. The J segment lost 2 bases and the V segment lost 5 bases, leaving 7 bases of the junction unmatched. CDR3 DNA: TGTGCCAGCAGTTTATGGACTAGCGGGGGACCCACAGATACGCAGTATTTT. Protein sequence: CASSLWTSGGPTDTQYF.

The chain links TRBV4-1 to TRBJ2-1; 10 bases match TRBD2. The germline gives CDR1 MGHRA, CDR2 YSYEKL. The length of the CDR3 is 15 residues. J was trimmed by 7 bases and V by 1 base; bases with no gene match: 4. DNA of the CDR3: TGCGCCAGCAGCCAAGGTACTAGCGGGATTAATGAGCAGTTCTTC. Translated, it gives CASSQGTSGINEQFF.

This rearrangement joins TRBV28 to TRBJ1-1, with D unresolved. This CDR3 is built from 12 residues. Trimming left V 5 bases short and J 2 bases short, with 6 bases between. Germline V lookup: CDR1 MDHEN, CDR2 SYDVKM. In DNA form, the CDR3 reads TGTGCCAGCAGTCGACTCAACACTGAAGCTTTCTTT. Protein sequence: CASSRLNTEAFF.

V is TRBV28 and J is TRBJ2-2; 7 nucleotides match TRBD1. V shed 1 base and J 5 bases; nucleotides not matched to a gene: 4. CDR1 and CDR2 (germline): MDHEN, SYDVKM. This CDR3 is 15 amino acids long. The CDR3, as DNA: TGTGCCAGCAGTTTATTACGACAGGGTACCGGGGAGCTGTTTTTT. Its translation: CASSLLRQGTGELFF.

This clone has just one count. The V call is TRBV6-1, the J call TRBJ2-7; 12 nucleotides line up with TRBD2. The ends lost 8 bases at V and 6 bases at J; junction bases unmatched: 5. Looked up from germline, CDR1 is MNHNS and CDR2 is SASEGT. This CDR3 has 13 residues. CDR3: CASRTSGNVEQYF. The CDR3, as DNA: TGTGCCAGCCGGACTAGCGGGAATGTCGAGCAGTACTTC.

The gene calls are TRBV9 and TRBJ1-5; D not certain. Trimming took off 4 bases at V and 2 bases at J, with 10 bases between the two ends. The germline V gene encodes CDR1 SGDLS and CDR2 YYNGEE. This CDR3 is built from 14 residues. DNA of the CDR3: TGTGCCAGCAGCACTGAGGATGGCAATCAGCCCCAGCATTTT. Residues: CASSTEDGNQPQHF.

The table lists this clone with a few counts. This chain joins TRBV28 and TRBJ2-7; D unresolved. Germline CDR1 and CDR2: MDHEN and SYDVKM. The CDR3 consists of 12 residues. Trimming left V 5 bases short and J 3 bases short, with 8 bases between. The CDR3 sequence: CASSPGYYEQYF. CDR3 coding DNA: TGTGCCAGCAGTCCCGGTTACTACGAGCAGTACTTC.

The chain carries TRBV10-1 and TRBJ2-7; 9 positions agree with TRBD1. This CDR3 comprises 16 residues. Germline V gene data show CDR1 as WNHNN and CDR2 as SYGVQD (reference sequence). Trimming removed 3 bases from V and 1 base from J; junction bases left unmatched: 7. The CDR3 DNA follows: TGCGCCAGCAGTGACCCCTCCGGGACAGGGTCCTACGAGCAGTACTTC. Translated, it gives CASSDPSGTGSYEQYF.